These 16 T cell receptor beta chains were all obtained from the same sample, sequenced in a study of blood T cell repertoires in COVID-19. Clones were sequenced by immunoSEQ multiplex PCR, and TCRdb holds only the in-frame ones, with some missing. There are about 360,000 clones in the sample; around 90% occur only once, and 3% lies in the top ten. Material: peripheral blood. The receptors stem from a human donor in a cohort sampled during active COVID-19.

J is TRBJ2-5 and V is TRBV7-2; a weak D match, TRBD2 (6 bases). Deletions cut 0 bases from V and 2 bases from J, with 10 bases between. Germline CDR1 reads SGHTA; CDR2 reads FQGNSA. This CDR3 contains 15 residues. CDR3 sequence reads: CASSLAFGRQETQYF. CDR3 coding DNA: TGTGCCAGCAGCTTAGCTTTCGGGAGACAAGAGACCCAGTACTTC.

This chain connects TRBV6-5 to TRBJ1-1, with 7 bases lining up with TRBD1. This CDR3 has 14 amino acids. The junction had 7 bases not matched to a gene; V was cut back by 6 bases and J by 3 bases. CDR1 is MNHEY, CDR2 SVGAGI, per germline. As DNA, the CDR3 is TGTGCCAGCAGCTTGACAGGGCCCGACACTGAAGCTTTCTTT. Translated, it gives CASSLTGPDTEAFF.

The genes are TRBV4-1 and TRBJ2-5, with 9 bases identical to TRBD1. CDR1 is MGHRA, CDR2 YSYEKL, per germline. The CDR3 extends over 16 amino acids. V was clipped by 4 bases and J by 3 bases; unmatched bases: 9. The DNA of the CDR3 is TGCGCCAGCAGCCCGCGGGGACAGGGTGAAAAAGAGACCCAGTACTTC. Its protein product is CASSPRGQGEKETQYF.

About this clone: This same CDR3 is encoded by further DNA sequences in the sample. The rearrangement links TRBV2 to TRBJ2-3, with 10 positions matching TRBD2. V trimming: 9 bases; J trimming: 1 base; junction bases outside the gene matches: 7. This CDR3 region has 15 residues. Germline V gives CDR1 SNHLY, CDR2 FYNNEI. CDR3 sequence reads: CASSRLAGGTDTQYF. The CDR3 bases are TGTGCCAGTTCCCGGCTAGCGGGGGGCACAGATACGCAGTATTTT.

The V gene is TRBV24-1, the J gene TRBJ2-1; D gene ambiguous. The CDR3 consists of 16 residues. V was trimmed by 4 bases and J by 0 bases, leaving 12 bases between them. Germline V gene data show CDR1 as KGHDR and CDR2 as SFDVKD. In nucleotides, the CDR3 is TGTGCCACCAGTGACACTGGCGCTAGCTCCTACAATGAGCAGTTCTTC. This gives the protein CATSDTGASSYNEQFF.

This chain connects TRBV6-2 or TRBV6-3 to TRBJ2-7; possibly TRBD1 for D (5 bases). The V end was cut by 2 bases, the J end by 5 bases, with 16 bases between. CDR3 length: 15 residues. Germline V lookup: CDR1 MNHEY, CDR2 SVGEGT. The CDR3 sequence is CASSYGRVDVHEQYF. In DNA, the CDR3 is TGTGCCAGCAGTTACGGCAGGGTAGATGTCCACGAGCAGTACTTC.

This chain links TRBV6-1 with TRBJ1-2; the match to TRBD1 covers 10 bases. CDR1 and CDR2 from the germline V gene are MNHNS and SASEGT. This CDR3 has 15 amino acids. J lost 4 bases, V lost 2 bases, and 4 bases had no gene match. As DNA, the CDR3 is TGTGCCAGCAGTGAATGGGACAGGGGTGGCTATGGCTACACCTTC. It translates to CASSEWDRGGYGYTF.

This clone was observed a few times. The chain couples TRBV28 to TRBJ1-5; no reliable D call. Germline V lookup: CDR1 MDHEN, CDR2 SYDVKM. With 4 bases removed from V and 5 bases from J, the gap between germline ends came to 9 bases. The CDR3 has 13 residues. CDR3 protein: CASSSTDYQPQHF. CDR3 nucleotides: TGTGCCAGCAGTTCGACGGACTATCAGCCCCAGCATTTT.

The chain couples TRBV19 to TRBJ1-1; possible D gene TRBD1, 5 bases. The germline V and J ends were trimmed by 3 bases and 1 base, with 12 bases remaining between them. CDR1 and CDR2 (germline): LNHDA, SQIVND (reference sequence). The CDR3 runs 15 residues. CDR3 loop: CASSMSRGTNTEAFF. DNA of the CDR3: TGTGCCAGTAGTATGTCTAGGGGTACGAACACTGAAGCTTTCTTT.

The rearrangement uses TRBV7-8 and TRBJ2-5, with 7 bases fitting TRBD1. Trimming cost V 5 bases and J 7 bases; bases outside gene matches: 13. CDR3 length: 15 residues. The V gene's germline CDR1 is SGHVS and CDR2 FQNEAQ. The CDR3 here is CASSLPSGTAWTQYF. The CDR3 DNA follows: TGTGCCAGCAGCCTGCCTTCCGGGACAGCTTGGACCCAGTACTTC.

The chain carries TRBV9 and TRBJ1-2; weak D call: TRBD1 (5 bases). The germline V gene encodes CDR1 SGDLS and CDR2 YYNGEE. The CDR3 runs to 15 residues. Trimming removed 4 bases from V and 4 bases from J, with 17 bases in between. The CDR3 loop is CASSPPLGQGYGYTF. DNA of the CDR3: TGTGCCAGCAGCCCCCCGTTGGGGCAGGGCTATGGCTACACCTTC.

The chain's CDR3 is CASSQDGTGSAGYTF. The CDR3 region has the DNA TGCGCCAGCAGCCAAGACGGTACAGGGTCGGCTGGCTACACCTTC. The chain links TRBV4-1 to TRBJ1-2, with a weak D call TRBD1 (6 bases). From germline, CDR1 is MGHRA and CDR2 YSYEKL. This CDR3 spans 15 amino acids. The germline V and J ends were trimmed by 0 bases and 7 bases, with 15 bases remaining between them.

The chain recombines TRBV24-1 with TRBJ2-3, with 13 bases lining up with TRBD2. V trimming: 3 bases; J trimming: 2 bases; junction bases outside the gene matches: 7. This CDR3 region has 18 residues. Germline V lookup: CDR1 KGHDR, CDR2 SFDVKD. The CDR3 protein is CATSDPYGLAGATDTQYF. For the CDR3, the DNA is TGTGCCACCAGTGATCCATACGGACTAGCGGGAGCCACAGATACGCAGTATTTT.

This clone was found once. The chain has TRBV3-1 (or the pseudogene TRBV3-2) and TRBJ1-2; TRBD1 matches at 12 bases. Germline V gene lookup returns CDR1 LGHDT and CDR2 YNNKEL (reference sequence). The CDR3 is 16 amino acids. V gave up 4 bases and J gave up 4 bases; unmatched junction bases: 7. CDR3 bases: TGTGCCAGCAGCCGCGGGACAGGGGGCGCAGGCTATGGCTACACCTTC. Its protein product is CASSRGTGGAGYGYTF.

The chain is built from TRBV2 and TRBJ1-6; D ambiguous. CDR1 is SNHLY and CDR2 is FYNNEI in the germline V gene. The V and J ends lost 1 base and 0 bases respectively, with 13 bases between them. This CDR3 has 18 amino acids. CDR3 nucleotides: TGTGCCAGCAGTGAAGATGGAGACGGAAGCTCCTATAATTCACCCCTCCACTTT. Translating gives CASSEDGDGSSYNSPLHF.

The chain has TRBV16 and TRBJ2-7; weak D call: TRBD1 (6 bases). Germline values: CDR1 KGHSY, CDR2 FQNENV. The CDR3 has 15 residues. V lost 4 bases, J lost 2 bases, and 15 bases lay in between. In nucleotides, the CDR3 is TGTGCCAGCAGCCCCACGGGACACGGGGCCTACGAGCAGTACTTC. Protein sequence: CASSPTGHGAYEQYF.